Listed here is a single T cell receptor (beta chain). These data are taken from a study of blood T cell repertoires in COVID-19. Cohorts were based on clinical histories the participants reported. With 3 bases removed from V and 2 bases from J, the gap between germline ends came to 11 bases. CDR3 length equals 15 residues. Per the germline V gene, CDR1 is SNHLY and CDR2 is FYNNEI. As handled by the study authors: Quantification of nucleated cells was approximated via reference gene primer amplification. Profiled with immunoSEQ multiplex PCR; TCRdb holds only in-frame clones, not every one. That table gives V, J and clone size, and the DNA gave D and trimming. The data show a few hundred thousand clones, roughly 90% seen once.

Sequenced material: PBMCs or T cells enriched from blood (not recorded which). This chain uses TRBV2 with TRBJ2-1; no clear D gene. The source is a woman aged 30 to 39 who had recovered from COVID-19. The CDR3 sequence is CASSDDSPAYNEQFF. DNA of the CDR3: TGTGCCAGCAGTGACGACTCCCCGGCCTACAATGAGCAGTTCTTC.